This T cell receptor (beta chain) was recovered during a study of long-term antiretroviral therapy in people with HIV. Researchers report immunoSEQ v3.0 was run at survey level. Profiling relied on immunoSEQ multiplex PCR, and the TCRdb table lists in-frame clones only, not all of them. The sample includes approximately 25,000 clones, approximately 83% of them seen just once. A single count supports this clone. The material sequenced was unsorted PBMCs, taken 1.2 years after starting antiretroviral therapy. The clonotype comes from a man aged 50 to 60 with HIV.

The CDR3 spells CASSSSVFGELFF. The CDR3 DNA follows: TGTGCCAGCAGTTCCAGCGTGTTCGGGGAGCTGTTTTTT. This chain connects TRBV6-5 to TRBJ2-2, with no clear D. V lost 4 bases and J lost 7, with 10 bases in between. CDR1 MNHEY and CDR2 SVGAGI come from the germline V gene. The CDR3 extends over 13 amino acids.